Given below is one TCR beta chain in context. What it binds is unknown. Looked up from germline, CDR1 is SGHDN and CDR2 is FVKESK. The V gene lost 0 bases and the J gene lost 5 bases, with 13 bases spanning the gap. This CDR3 contains 15 residues. The sample comes from a study of cytomegalovirus exposure and HLA in healthy donors. This cohort consisted of healthy bone marrow donors. Study results and limitations: Rare TCR sequences dominated, though some public TCRs recurred in many donors. Earlier results showed most TCR beta V segments being productive about 87% or about 30% of the time.

Both 60 Vbeta primers and 13 Jbeta primers went into the PCR. Original processing methods: Later, an analysis found tens of millions of unique TCR beta chains, and some 10 million of these were shared. This table comes from immunoSEQ multiplex PCR, and its TCRdb copy is limited to in-frame clones, with some not included. V, J and clone size reflect that table, while D and trimming were determined from the DNA. Of about 160,000 clones listed, about 72% are singletons. The source is a man aged 30 to 39 in good health and CMV-seropositive. This chain joins TRBV14 and TRBJ2-5; D remains ambiguous. Sequences were obtained from PBMCs. The CDR3 region has the DNA TGTGCCAGCAGCCAAGATAGTGCGGTCGGGGAGACCCAGTACTTC. It encodes CASSQDSAVGETQYF. Filled out from reference TRBV14 and TRBJ2-5, the complete variable domain reads EAGVTQFPSHSVIEKGQTVTLRCDPISGHDNLYWYRRVMGKEIKFLLHFVKESKQDESGMPNNRFLAERTGGTYSTLKVQPAELEDSGVYFCASSQDSAVGETQYFGPGTRLLVL.